This T cell receptor (beta chain) was obtained from a study of metastatic and nonmetastatic thyroid tumors. Thyroid surgery took place with no prior treatment in any patient. TCRdb re-clonotyped the PCR reads through MiXCR. The sample has roughly 14,000 clones; around 32% are singletons. The receptor comes from a male donor with papillary thyroid cancer or a benign thyroid nodule (not recorded which). Some clones in this sample may be carry-over from other donors' samples. Sequencing was done on a sample of tumor tissue.

The CDR3 nucleotides are TGTGCCAGCAGCTTAGGGGAGATTGGTGGCTACACCTTC. It codes for CASSLGEIGGYTF. The chain is built from TRBV11-2 and TRBJ1-2; D uncertain. The CDR3 covers 13 residues. Germline V gene lookup returns CDR1 SGHAT and CDR2 FQNNGV. With 1 base removed from V and 7 bases from J, the gap between germline ends came to 10 bases.